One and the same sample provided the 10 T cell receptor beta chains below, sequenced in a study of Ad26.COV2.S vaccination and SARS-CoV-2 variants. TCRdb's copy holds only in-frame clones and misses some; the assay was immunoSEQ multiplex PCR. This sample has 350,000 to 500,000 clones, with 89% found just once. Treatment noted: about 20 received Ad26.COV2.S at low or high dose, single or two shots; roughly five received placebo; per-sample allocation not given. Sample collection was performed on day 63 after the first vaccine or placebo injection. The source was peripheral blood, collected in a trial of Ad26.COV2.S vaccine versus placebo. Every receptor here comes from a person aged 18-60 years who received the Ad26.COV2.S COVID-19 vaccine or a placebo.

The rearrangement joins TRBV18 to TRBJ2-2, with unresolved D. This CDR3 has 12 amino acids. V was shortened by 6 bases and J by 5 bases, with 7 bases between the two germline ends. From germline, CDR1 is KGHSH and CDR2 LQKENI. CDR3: CASSPPTGELFF. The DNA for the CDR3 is TGTGCCAGCTCTCCCCCGACCGGGGAGCTGTTTTTT.

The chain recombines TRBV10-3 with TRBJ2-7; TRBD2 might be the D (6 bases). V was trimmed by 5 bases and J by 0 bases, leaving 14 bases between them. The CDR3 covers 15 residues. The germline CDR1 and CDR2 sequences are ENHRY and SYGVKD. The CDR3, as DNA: TGTGCCATCAGTCCCTGGGGCGGGAACTCCTACGAGCAGTACTTC. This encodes CAISPWGGNSYEQYF.

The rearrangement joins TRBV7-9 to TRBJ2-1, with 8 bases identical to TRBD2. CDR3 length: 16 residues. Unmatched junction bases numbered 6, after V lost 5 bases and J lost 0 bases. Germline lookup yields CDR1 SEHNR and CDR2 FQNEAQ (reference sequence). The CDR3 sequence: CASSASGHSSYNEQFF. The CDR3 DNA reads TGTGCCAGCAGCGCTAGCGGGCATAGCTCCTACAATGAGCAGTTCTTC.

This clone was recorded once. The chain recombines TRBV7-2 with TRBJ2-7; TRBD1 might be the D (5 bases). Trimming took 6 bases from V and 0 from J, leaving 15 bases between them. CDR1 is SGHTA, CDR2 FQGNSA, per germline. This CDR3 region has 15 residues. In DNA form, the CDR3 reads TGTGCCAGCAGTTACAGCCAGACAGTCTCCTACGAGCAGTACGTC. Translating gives CASSYSQTVSYEQYV.

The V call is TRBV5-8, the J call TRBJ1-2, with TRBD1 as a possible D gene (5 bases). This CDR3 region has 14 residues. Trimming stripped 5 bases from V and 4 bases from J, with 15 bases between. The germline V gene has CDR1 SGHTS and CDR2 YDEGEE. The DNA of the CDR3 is TGTGCCAGCAGTCCTAGACAGTTACTCTATGGCTACACCTTC. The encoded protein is CASSPRQLLYGYTF.

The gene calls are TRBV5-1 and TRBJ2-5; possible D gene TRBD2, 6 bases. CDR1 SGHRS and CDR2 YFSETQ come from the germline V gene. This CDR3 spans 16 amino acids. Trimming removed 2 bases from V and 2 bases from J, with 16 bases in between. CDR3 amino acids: CASSLLGRGNQETQYF. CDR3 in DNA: TGCGCCAGCAGCTTACTGGGGCGGGGTAATCAAGAGACCCAGTACTTC.

The CDR3 DNA reads TGTGCCAGCAGTTTACGACCTAGACTAGCGTACAATGAGCAGTTCTTC. Amino acids: CASSLRPRLAYNEQFF. This chain joins TRBV6-5 and TRBJ2-1, with 8 bases matching TRBD2. V lost 4 bases, J lost 4 bases, and 9 bases stayed unmatched. This CDR3 is built from 16 residues. Germline CDR1 is MNHEY and CDR2 is SVGAGI.

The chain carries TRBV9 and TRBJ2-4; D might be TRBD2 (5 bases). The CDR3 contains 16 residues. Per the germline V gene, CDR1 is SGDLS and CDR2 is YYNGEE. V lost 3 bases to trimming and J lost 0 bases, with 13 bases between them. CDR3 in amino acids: CASSEVVGGAKNIQYF. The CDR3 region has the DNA TGTGCCAGCAGCGAAGTGGTAGGAGGAGCCAAAAACATTCAGTACTTC. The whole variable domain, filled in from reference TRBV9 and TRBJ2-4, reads DSGVTQTPKHLITATGQRVTLRCSPRSGDLSVYWYQQSLDQGLQFLIQYYNGEERAKGNILERFSAQQFPDLHSELNLSSLELGDSALYFCASSEVVGGAKNIQYFGAGTRLSVL.

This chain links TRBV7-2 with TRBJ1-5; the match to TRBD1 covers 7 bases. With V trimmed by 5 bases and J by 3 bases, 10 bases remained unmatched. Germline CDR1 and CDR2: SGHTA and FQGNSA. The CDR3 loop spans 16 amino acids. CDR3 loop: CASSQGQSRLNQPQHF. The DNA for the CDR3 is TGTGCCAGCAGCCAGGGACAGTCCCGGCTCAATCAGCCCCAGCATTTT.

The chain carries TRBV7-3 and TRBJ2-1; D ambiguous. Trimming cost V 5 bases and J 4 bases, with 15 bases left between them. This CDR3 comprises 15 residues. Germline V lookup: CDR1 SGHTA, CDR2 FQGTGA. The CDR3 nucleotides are TGTGCCAGCAGCCGGGTCGTAGGTGGGTACAATGAGCAGTTCTTC. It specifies CASSRVVGGYNEQFF.